The source of this TCR beta chain is a study of blood T cells in healthy people across ages. The germline V gene encodes CDR1 DFQATT and CDR2 SNEGSKA (reference sequence). V was shortened by 4 bases and J by 1 base, with 13 bases between the two germline ends. The length of the CDR3 is 14 residues. With a J-beta primer mix and a sample-barcoded 5' primer, a second PCR ran roughly 7 to 11 cycles. TCRdb itself ran the 5' RACE reads through MiXCR, one entry per CDR3 protein. The sample includes fewer than 750,000 distinct CDR3 sequences, 45% to 55% seen only once; the top ten take approximately 23%. The chain carries TRBV20-1 and TRBJ1-2; D not resolved. The sequenced material came from blood. The TCR was taken from a man of 80 years or more in good health. DNA for the CDR3: TGCAGTGCTATCAAGGACGGAAATAACTATGGCTACACCTTC. Protein sequence: CSAIKDGNNYGYTF.